This TCR beta chain was recovered during a study of early T cells in non-severe SARS-CoV-2 infection. TCRdb itself ran the 5' RACE reads through MiXCR, one entry per CDR3 protein. This table has some 57,000 distinct CDR3 sequences, around 12% appearing once. V lost 3 bases to trimming and J lost 5 bases, with 13 bases between them. The CDR3 totals 14 residues. This clonotype showed up just a few times. The specimen sequenced was whole blood. This chain uses TRBV12-3 or TRBV12-4 with TRBJ2-5; D is uncertain. The TCR sequence derives from an adult who was a healthcare worker with PCR-confirmed SARS-CoV-2 infection or an uninfected control (not recorded which). CDR3 sequence: CASSFGRLRETQYF. Here the CDR3 DNA reads TGTGCCAGCAGTTTTGGAAGGCTTAGGGAGACCCAGTACTTC.